These T cell receptor beta chains were read from a single sample in a study of T cells after yellow fever vaccination. TCRdb passed the 5' RACE reads through MiXCR, listing each CDR3 protein once. The table shows hundreds of thousands of distinct CDR3 sequences, with approximately 13% occurring only once. The sequenced sample was CD4+ T cells sorted from PBMCs, obtained 15 days after the yellow fever booster vaccination. These receptors all come from a man aged 18 to 35 who received the YFV17D yellow fever vaccine. The CDR3 runs from the conserved cysteine through the conserved F or W. D genes are given only for firm matches. Not every row has a clone size; where given, it reads once, few, many or a size class.

>many|TRBV6-5|TRBD2|TRBJ2-7
CASSSSSGGSYEQYF
TGTGCCAGCAGCTCCTCTTCGGGAGGGTCCTACGAGCAGTACTTC
>few|TRBV5-1|TRBD1|TRBJ1-5
CASSLAPGGGESNQPQHF
TGCGCCAGCAGCTTGGCCCCGGGAGGGGGCGAGAGCAATCAGCCCCAGCATTTT
>few|TRBV4-1|NA|TRBJ1-5
CASSQGVRSGGNQPQHF
TGCGCCAGCAGCCAAGGGGTACGCTCAGGAGGCAATCAGCCCCAGCATTTT
>NA|TRBV15|TRBD2|TRBJ2-3
CATSREYAGGADTQYF
TGTGCCACCAGCAGAGAGTACGCGGGGGGGGCAGATACGCAGTATTTT
>NA|TRBV7-2|NA|TRBJ2-2
CASSPFTGQTTGELFF
TGTGCCAGCAGCCCATTTACCGGGCAAACCACCGGGGAGCTGTTTTTT
>few|TRBV12-3/TRBV12-4|NA|TRBJ1-2
CASTVQGGFGYTF
TGTGCCAGCACCGTACAGGGTGGTTTTGGCTACACCTTC
>few|TRBV5-1|NA|TRBJ2-7
CASSLGDPAYEQYF
TGCGCCAGCAGCTTGGGAGACCCAGCCTACGAGCAGTACTTC
>few|TRBV4-3|NA|TRBJ2-1
CASSRTAGQYNEQFF
TGCGCCAGCAGCCGTACCGCCGGACAGTACAATGAGCAGTTCTTC
>NA|TRBV13|NA|TRBJ2-1
CASSSRWQGGPNEQFF
TGTGCCAGCAGCTCCAGGTGGCAGGGGGGCCCCAATGAGCAGTTCTTC
>many|TRBV10-3|NA|TRBJ1-1
CAIRIDRTNTEAFF
TGTGCCATCAGGATTGACAGGACAAACACTGAAGCTTTCTTT
>NA|TRBV19|TRBD2|TRBJ2-4
CASRTSGRLAKNIQYF
TGTGCCTCCCGGACTAGCGGGAGGTTGGCCAAAAACATTCAGTACTTC
>NA|TRBV5-6|NA|TRBJ1-6
CASSLGPEYNSPLHF
TGTGCCAGCAGCTTGGGGCCAGAGTACAATTCACCCCTCCACTTT
>NA|TRBV7-9|NA|TRBJ1-6
CASSLVGYGNSPLHF
TGTGCCAGCAGCTTAGTGGGCTATGGTAATTCACCCCTCCACTTT
>NA|TRBV5-6|NA|TRBJ2-3
CASSLGSGRWDTQYF
TGTGCCAGCAGCTTGGGGTCAGGGAGGTGGGATACGCAGTATTTT
>many|TRBV7-9|NA|TRBJ2-2
CASSLATDTGELFF
TGTGCCAGCAGCTTAGCCACGGACACCGGGGAGCTGTTTTTT
>once|TRBV5-1|TRBD1|TRBJ2-7
CASSWTGWAEQYF
TGCGCCAGCAGCTGGACAGGGTGGGCCGAGCAGTACTTC
>NA|TRBV20-1|NA|TRBJ2-3
CSAPEGGGLRSDTQYF
TGCAGTGCTCCCGAAGGGGGGGGCCTGAGGTCAGATACGCAGTATTTT
>NA|TRBV7-3|NA|TRBJ2-5
CASSLRPGPETQYF
TGTGCCAGCAGCTTAAGGCCCGGACCAGAGACCCAGTACTTC
>NA|TRBV19|NA|TRBJ1-6
CASRRDGFASPLHF
TGTGCCAGTCGCCGGGACGGATTCGCGTCACCCCTCCACTTT
>many|TRBV7-9|TRBD1|TRBJ1-5
CASSLGDSRNQPQHF
TGTGCCAGCAGCTTAGGGGACAGCCGCAATCAGCCCCAGCATTTT
>NA|TRBV2|NA|TRBJ1-5
CASSAPNQPQHF
TGTGCCAGCAGCGCTCCAAATCAGCCCCAGCATTTT
>many|TRBV18|NA|TRBJ1-1
CASSPQGEPHTEAFF
TGTGCCAGCTCACCACAAGGGGAACCCCACACTGAAGCTTTCTTT
>many|TRBV7-7|NA|TRBJ2-3
CASSQRPAPDTQYF
TGTGCTAGCAGCCAACGGCCTGCCCCAGATACGCAGTATTTT
>NA|TRBV3-1|NA|TRBJ1-2
CASSQVGPGGYTF
TGTGCCAGCAGCCAAGTAGGTCCAGGGGGCTACACCTTC
>few|TRBV27|TRBD2|TRBJ2-4
CASRPRLAGGGGKNIQYF
TGTGCCAGCAGACCCCGACTAGCGGGGGGCGGCGGCAAAAACATTCAGTACTTC
>NA|TRBV12-3/TRBV12-4|NA|TRBJ1-1
CASSFPGETEAFF
TGTGCCAGCAGTTTCCCCGGGGAGACTGAAGCTTTCTTT
>NA|TRBV4-3|NA|TRBJ2-1
CASSHLPLKRSSYNEQFF
TGCGCCAGCAGCCACTTACCCCTCAAGCGGAGCTCCTACAATGAGCAGTTCTTC
>NA|TRBV3-1|NA|TRBJ2-7
CASSQRQSSYEQYF
TGTGCCAGCAGCCAGCGACAGAGTTCCTACGAGCAGTACTTC
>few|TRBV5-1|TRBD1|TRBJ2-5
CASSLGGQQETQYF
TGCGCCAGCAGCTTGGGGGGACAGCAAGAGACCCAGTACTTC
>many|TRBV4-1|NA|TRBJ1-5
CASSQEGSGGVGVWGNQPQHF
TGCGCCAGCAGCCAAGAAGGCTCCGGGGGAGTCGGGGTATGGGGCAATCAGCCCCAGCATTTT
>few|TRBV7-2|TRBD2|TRBJ2-3
CASSPPTSGGASDTQYF
TGTGCCAGCAGCCCACCCACCAGCGGGGGGGCATCAGATACGCAGTATTTT
>few|TRBV9|NA|TRBJ2-1
CASSVASVDNEQFF
TGTGCCAGCAGCGTAGCTAGTGTGGACAATGAGCAGTTCTTC
>many|TRBV7-6|NA|TRBJ2-2
CASSPSDGGGELFF
TGTGCCAGCAGCCCTTCGGACGGCGGAGGGGAGCTGTTTTTT
>NA|TRBV5-6|NA|TRBJ2-7
CASSLRVDYEQYF
TGTGCCAGCAGCTTGCGTGTCGACTACGAGCAGTACTTC
>many|TRBV15|NA|TRBJ2-1
CATGRDSYNEQFF
TGTGCCACCGGGCGGGACTCCTACAATGAGCAGTTCTTC
>NA|TRBV5-1|TRBD2|TRBJ2-5
CASSFRTSEETQYF
TGCGCCAGCAGCTTTAGGACTAGCGAAGAGACCCAGTACTTC
>NA|TRBV5-1|TRBD1|TRBJ1-3
CASSIGQVENTIYF
TGCGCCAGCAGCATCGGACAGGTAGAAAACACCATATATTTT
>few|TRBV19|NA|TRBJ2-7
CASSSPGQEDGVQYF
TGTGCCAGTAGTTCCCCCGGGCAGGAGGACGGGGTGCAGTACTTC
>NA|TRBV28|TRBD2|TRBJ2-2
CASTLISGLVTGELFF
TGTGCCAGCACCCTCATCTCGGGACTAGTCACCGGGGAGCTGTTTTTT
>NA|TRBV6-5|TRBD2|TRBJ2-7
CASSLGTSPGYEQYF
TGTGCCAGCAGTCTTGGGACTAGTCCCGGCTACGAGCAGTACTTC
>few|TRBV5-1|NA|TRBJ2-5
CASSWRQGRGETQYF
TGCGCCAGCAGCTGGAGACAGGGGAGGGGAGAGACCCAGTACTTC
>few|TRBV24-1|NA|TRBJ2-2
CATSRAGNTGELFF
TGTGCCACCAGTCGAGCTGGTAACACCGGGGAGCTGTTTTTT
>few|TRBV20-1|NA|TRBJ1-6
CSARPGRDNSPLHF
TGCAGTGCTAGGCCCGGGAGGGACAATTCACCCCTCCACTTT
>NA|TRBV12-3/TRBV12-4|NA|TRBJ1-4
CASTSGATNEKLFF
TGTGCCAGCACTTCCGGGGCAACTAATGAAAAACTGTTTTTT
>NA|TRBV4-1|NA|TRBJ2-5
CASSHPGRVGGRETQYF
TGCGCCAGCAGCCACCCAGGCAGGGTTGGGGGGCGAGAGACCCAGTACTTC
>few|TRBV9|NA|TRBJ1-6
CASSPDPTPTSPLHF
TGTGCCAGCAGCCCTGATCCTACCCCCACTTCACCCCTCCACTTT